The rows below give T cell receptor beta chains drawn from one sample of a study of a mutant IDH1 vaccine in newly diagnosed glioma. The antigens for these receptors are not known. Assay used: immunoSEQ multiplex PCR; TCRdb lists only in-frame clones, some missing. Here the sample spans over 30,000 clones, under 85% being singletons. The sequencing used PBMCs, collected from a glioma patient whose treatment included an IDH1 peptide vaccine. These receptors were taken from a woman between 25 and 40 years old with glioma. Some clones in this sample may be carry-over from other donors' samples. The CDR3 runs from the conserved cysteine through the conserved F or W. Fields, in order: J gene, clone size, D gene, V gene, CDR3 protein, CDR3 DNA. The D gene is left open where the match is weak. A clone size is listed for some rows: how often the clone was seen (once, few, many), or a class if it is expanded.

TRBJ1-2 | . | TRBD1 | TRBV7-9 | CASSLPWTGEGYTF | TGTGCCAGCAGCTTACCCTGGACAGGGGAAGGCTACACCTTC
TRBJ2-7 | . | TRBD2 | TRBV27 | CASSFGGGYEQYF | TGTGCCAGCAGTTTCGGGGGGGGCTACGAGCAGTACTTC
TRBJ2-3 | once | TRBD1 | TRBV7-2 | CASSYPGTGFTQYF | TGTGCCAGCAGCTACCCGGGGACAGGTTTTACGCAGTATTTT
TRBJ1-1 | . | . | TRBV18 | CASSNTGMNTEAFF | TGTGCCAGCTCAAATACCGGGATGAACACTGAAGCTTTCTTT
TRBJ1-5 | . | . | TRBV18 | CASSLSRGLNQPQHF | TGTGCCAGCTCACTTTCGCGGGGGCTGAATCAGCCCCAGCATTTT
TRBJ2-5 | . | . | TRBV2 | CASSERSFGGTQYF | TGTGCCAGCAGTGAACGTAGTTTTGGGGGGACCCAGTACTTC
TRBJ2-1 | . | TRBD2 | TRBV6-1 | CASSEWTGLTYNEQFF | TGTGCCAGCAGTGAATGGACGGGACTAACCTACAATGAGCAGTTCTTC
TRBJ2-1 | . | . | TRBV27 | CASSLLGAGNEQFF | TGTGCCAGCAGTTTATTAGGGGCGGGCAATGAGCAGTTCTTC
TRBJ1-5 | . | . | TRBV4-1 | CASSPFTGTQEPQHF | TGCGCCAGCAGCCCATTTACCGGGACACAGGAGCCCCAGCATTTT
TRBJ1-5 | few | . | TRBV29-1 | CSVGSNQPQHF | TGCAGCGTTGGGTCGAATCAGCCCCAGCATTTT
TRBJ2-1 | . | . | TRBV7-7 | CASSRDIYNEQFF | TGTGCTAGCAGCCGGGACATATACAATGAGCAGTTCTTC
TRBJ2-5 | . | TRBD1 | TRBV5-6 | CASSFRTGARETQYF | TGTGCCAGCAGCTTTCGGACAGGAGCTAGAGAGACCCAGTACTTC
TRBJ2-3 | . | . | TRBV2 | CASIPDPGEESDTQYF | TGTGCCAGCATCCCCGACCCGGGAGAGGAGTCAGATACGCAGTATTTT
TRBJ1-1 | . | . | TRBV6-1 | CASSEFEGDRLKAFF | TGTGCCAGCAGTGAATTCGAGGGGGATCGACTAAAGGCTTTCTTT
TRBJ2-2 | . | . | TRBV27 | CASSGVHENTGELFF | TGTGCCAGCAGTGGGGTCCACGAGAACACCGGGGAGCTGTTTTTT
TRBJ1-1 | . | . | TRBV18 | CASSPRQGAGFF | TGTGCCAGCTCACCCCGACAAGGGGCCGGTTTCTTT
TRBJ2-1 | once | . | TRBV13 | CASSLDGNYNEQFF | TGTGCCAGCAGCTTAGACGGGAACTACAATGAGCAGTTCTTC
TRBJ2-2 | once | . | TRBV9 | CASSVGSGRELFF | TGTGCCAGCAGCGTAGGGTCGGGGAGGGAGCTGTTTTTT
TRBJ1-1 | . | . | TRBV9 | CASSVGRRNTEAFF | TGTGCCAGCAGCGTGGGCAGGCGGAACACTGAAGCTTTCTTT
TRBJ2-7 | . | . | TRBV30 | CAWSVRDEQYF | TGTGCCTGGAGTGTACGGGACGAGCAGTACTTC
TRBJ2-3 | . | TRBD1 | TRBV5-4 | CASSLIGSGGSDTQYF | TGTGCCAGCAGCTTAATTGGGTCAGGGGGTTCAGATACGCAGTATTTT
TRBJ2-3 | . | . | TRBV9 | CASSVVPTGTPSTDTQYF | TGTGCCAGCAGCGTAGTGCCCACCGGGACTCCTAGCACAGATACGCAGTATTTT
TRBJ2-2 | . | TRBD2 | TRBV10-3 | CAISESDGGSVTGELFF | TGTGCCATCAGTGAGTCGGATGGCGGGAGTGTCACCGGGGAGCTGTTTTTT
TRBJ1-5 | . | TRBD1 | TRBV10-3 | CAISGRQGENQPQHF | TGTGCCATCAGTGGGAGACAGGGGGAAAATCAGCCCCAGCATTTT
TRBJ1-1 | . | TRBD1 | TRBV6-6 | CASLQGASNTEAFF | TGTGCCAGCTTACAGGGGGCCTCCAACACTGAAGCTTTCTTT
TRBJ2-1 | few | . | TRBV18 | CASSPLDYNNEQFF | TGTGCCAGCTCACCACTGGACTATAACAATGAGCAGTTCTTC
TRBJ1-1 | . | . | TRBV9 | CASSVRRPRGGTEAFF | TGTGCCAGCAGCGTCCGCCGCCCTAGGGGTGGCACTGAAGCTTTCTTT
TRBJ2-7 | . | . | TRBV13 | CASSPPEVSGTYEQYF | TGTGCCAGCAGCCCCCCAGAGGTCAGCGGCACCTACGAGCAGTACTTC
TRBJ1-2 | . | TRBD1 | TRBV19 | CASSPTGGSHGYTF | TGTGCCAGTAGTCCGACAGGGGGCTCCCATGGCTACACCTTC
TRBJ1-1 | . | TRBD1 | TRBV28 | CASSLWGQANTEAFF | TGTGCCAGCAGTTTATGGGGACAGGCGAACACTGAAGCTTTCTTT
TRBJ2-7 | . | . | TRBV18 | CASSPPEGRGYF | TGTGCCAGCTCACCACCGGAGGGCCGGGGATACTTC
TRBJ2-7 | . | . | TRBV2 | CASSDVAPYEQYF | TGTGCCAGCAGTGATGTGGCTCCCTACGAGCAGTACTTC
TRBJ2-7 | . | TRBD1 | TRBV27 | CASSEGAGYEQYF | TGTGCCAGCAGTGAGGGGGCGGGTTACGAGCAGTACTTC
TRBJ1-1 | . | . | TRBV4-2 | CASSQDPVGRTEAFF | TGTGCCAGCAGCCAAGATCCCGTCGGAAGGACTGAAGCTTTCTTT
TRBJ1-2 | . | . | TRBV4-1 | CASSPPMGGYTF | TGCGCCAGCAGCCCACCAATGGGGGGCTACACCTTC
TRBJ2-7 | once | . | TRBV4-2 | CASSQGDFGYEQYF | TGTGCCAGCAGCCAAGGTGATTTCGGGTACGAGCAGTACTTC
TRBJ2-7 | . | TRBD2 | TRBV7-9 | CASSLALAGAYEQYF | TGTGCCAGCAGCTTAGCGCTAGCGGGGGCCTACGAGCAGTACTTC
TRBJ1-4 | few | TRBD1 | TRBV4-1 | CASSKTGARTNEKLFF | TGCGCCAGCAGCAAAACAGGGGCCCGCACTAATGAAAAACTGTTTTTT
TRBJ1-4 | few | . | TRBV10-3 | CAIGAGQAVDEKLFF | TGTGCCATCGGTGCGGGGCAGGCGGTGGACGAAAAACTGTTTTTT
TRBJ1-5 | . | . | TRBV27 | CASSRGGASGQPQHF | TGTGCCAGCAGTCGAGGGGGGGCGAGCGGTCAGCCCCAGCATTTT
TRBJ2-7 | . | TRBD1 | TRBV5-6 | CASSIWTGSYEQYF | TGTGCCAGCAGTATTTGGACAGGGTCCTACGAGCAGTACTTC
TRBJ2-2 | . | TRBD2 | TRBV30 | CAWSSGTNTGELFF | TGTGCCTGGAGTAGCGGGACGAACACCGGGGAGCTGTTTTTT
TRBJ2-7 | . | TRBD1 | TRBV7-6 | CASSPGTGPYEQYF | TGTGCCAGCAGCCCCGGGACAGGTCCCTACGAGCAGTACTTC
TRBJ2-2 | . | . | TRBV7-6 | CASSFRDFGTGELFF | TGTGCCAGCAGCTTCCGAGACTTTGGCACCGGGGAGCTGTTTTTT
TRBJ1-3 | . | . | TRBV7-9 | CASSSLRRDGGNTIYF | TGTGCCAGCAGCTCCCTTCGGCGGGACGGAGGAAACACCATATATTTT
TRBJ2-1 | . | . | TRBV30 | CAWSHSYQFF | TGTGCCTGGAGTCACAGTTACCAGTTCTTC
TRBJ2-7 | few | TRBD1 | TRBV27 | CASSETGAYEQYF | TGTGCCAGCAGTGAGACAGGGGCCTACGAGCAGTACTTC
TRBJ2-7 | . | . | TRBV6-5 | CASRSGGGYEQYF | TGTGCCAGCAGATCCGGGGGAGGCTACGAGCAGTACTTC
TRBJ2-5 | . | . | TRBV4-2 | CASSQVGGAVGETQYF | TGTGCCAGCAGCCAAGTGGGAGGAGCGGTCGGGGAGACCCAGTACTTC
TRBJ1-1 | . | . | TRBV2 | CASSGQRNTEAFF | TGTGCCAGCAGTGGACAGCGGAACACTGAAGCTTTCTTT
TRBJ1-1 | . | . | TRBV7-9 | CASSQALTNTEAFF | TGTGCCAGCAGCCAGGCTCTCACCAACACTGAAGCTTTCTTT
TRBJ2-7 | . | TRBD1 | TRBV6-5 | CASTPGTVRDEQYF | TGTGCCAGCACCCCCGGGACAGTAAGAGACGAGCAGTACTTC
TRBJ2-1 | . | TRBD1 | TRBV19 | CASSSRPDRGGEQFF | TGTGCCAGTAGTTCCCGGCCTGACAGGGGGGGCGAGCAGTTCTTC
TRBJ2-7 | . | . | TRBV30 | CAWMGEGDEQYF | TGTGCCTGGATGGGGGAAGGGGACGAGCAGTACTTC